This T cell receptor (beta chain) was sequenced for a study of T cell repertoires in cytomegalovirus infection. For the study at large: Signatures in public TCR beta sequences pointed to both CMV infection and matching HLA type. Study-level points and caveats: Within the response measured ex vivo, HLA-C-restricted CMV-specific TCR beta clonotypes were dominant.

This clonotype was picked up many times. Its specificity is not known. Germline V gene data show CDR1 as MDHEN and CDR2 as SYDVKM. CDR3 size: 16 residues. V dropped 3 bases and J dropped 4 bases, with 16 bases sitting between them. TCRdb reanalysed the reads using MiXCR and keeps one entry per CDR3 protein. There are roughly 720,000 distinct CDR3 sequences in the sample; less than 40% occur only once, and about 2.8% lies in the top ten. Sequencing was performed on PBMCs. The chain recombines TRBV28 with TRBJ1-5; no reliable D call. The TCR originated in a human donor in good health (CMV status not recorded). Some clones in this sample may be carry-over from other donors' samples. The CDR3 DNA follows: TGTGCCAGCAGTTTTAATTTGGGCGGATCTAATCAGCCCCAGCATTTT. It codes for CASSFNLGGSNQPQHF.